Below, 18 T cell receptor beta chains from the same sample are listed, as sequenced in a study of cytomegalovirus exposure and HLA in healthy donors. Both 60 Vbeta primers and 13 Jbeta primers went into the PCR. The protocol was immunoSEQ multiplex PCR, while the TCRdb copy is restricted to in-frame clones and leaves out a portion. The table gives 200,000 to 250,000 clones; the top ten clones make up around 0.95% of it. The material sequenced was PBMCs. These receptors were collected from a woman aged 25 to 45 in good health and CMV-seropositive.

V and J are TRBV5-1 and TRBJ2-3, with a possible D match to TRBD2 (6 bases). CDR1 and CDR2 (germline): SGHRS, YFSETQ. V shed 4 bases and J shed 7 bases, with 19 bases lying between them. The CDR3 is 15 amino acids. This chain's CDR3 is CASSEQEGGGNTQYF. CDR3 coding DNA: TGCGCCAGCAGCGAGCAGGAGGGTGGCGGAAATACGCAGTATTTT.

The chain couples TRBV25-1 to TRBJ2-7; TRBD1 agrees at 7 bases. Trimming took 8 bases from V and 3 from J; bases not matched to a gene: 16. CDR1 is MGHDK, CDR2 SYGVNS, per germline. The CDR3 length is 16 residues. The CDR3 nucleotides are TGTGCCAGCGGAGCCTTTACGCCCGGGGACAGCTACGAGCAGTACTTC. This encodes CASGAFTPGDSYEQYF.

The J gene is TRBJ2-1, the V gene TRBV11-2; 16 nucleotides agree with TRBD2. Germline CDR1 and CDR2: SGHAT and FQNNGV. The CDR3 consists of 17 residues. The V and J ends lost 1 base and 13 bases, in that order; junction bases with no gene match: 10. CDR3 protein: CASSLVGLAGGPLSQFF. CDR3 in DNA: TGTGCCAGCAGCTTAGTGGGACTAGCGGGGGGGCCTCTCAGTCAGTTCTTC.

V usage is TRBV2 and J usage is TRBJ2-7; D possibly corresponds to TRBD1 (5 bases). The CDR3 runs to 13 residues. Per germline, CDR1 SNHLY and CDR2 FYNNEI. The germline V and J ends were trimmed by 4 bases and 8 bases, with 15 bases remaining between them. Here the CDR3 reads CASSGSQDSKQYF. CDR3 nucleotides: TGTGCCAGCAGTGGCTCCCAAGACAGTAAGCAGTACTTC.

The genes are TRBV10-2 and TRBJ1-4; D is unresolved. The CDR3 covers 13 residues. Germline CDR1 is WSHSY and CDR2 is SAAADI. The V end was cut by 8 bases, the J end by 6 bases, with 13 bases between. In nucleotides, the CDR3 is TGCGCCAGCCGGAGGGCGGGGTATGAAAAACTGTTTTTT. Amino acid sequence: CASRRAGYEKLFF.

The CDR3 DNA sequence: TGTGCCATCAGTGAGTCGGTGGGGACACCATCCTACGAGCAGTACTTC. Encoded protein: CAISESVGTPSYEQYF. The rearrangement links TRBV10-3 to TRBJ2-7, with D maybe TRBD1 (6 bases). Germline loops: CDR1 ENHRY, CDR2 SYGVKD. The CDR3 runs to 16 residues. Deletions cut 0 bases from V and 1 base from J, with 13 bases between.

J is TRBJ1-4 and V is TRBV7-2; D is unclear. CDR3 length: 12 residues. From germline, CDR1 is SGHTA and CDR2 FQGNSA. V lost 6 bases and J lost 1, with 3 bases in between. In DNA, the CDR3 is TGTGCCAGCAGTCGAACTAATGAAAAACTGTTTTTT. It yields the protein CASSRTNEKLFF.

The V gene is TRBV7-8, the J gene TRBJ1-5; possible D gene TRBD1, 6 bases. Germline V gene sequence: CDR1 SGHVS, CDR2 FQNEAQ. The CDR3 is made up of 15 amino acids. Trimming removed 6 bases at V and 1 base at J, with 13 bases between. The CDR3 is CASRKGVGSNQPQHF. As DNA, the CDR3 is TGTGCCAGCAGGAAGGGGGTGGGGAGCAATCAGCCCCAGCATTTT.

CDR3 sequence reads: CASSPPLSSSYNEQFF. CDR3 nucleotide sequence: TGTGCCAGCAGCCCCCCCCTCTCGAGCTCCTACAATGAGCAGTTCTTC. The chain couples TRBV11-2 to TRBJ2-1; no reliable D call. CDR1 and CDR2 from the germline V gene are SGHAT and FQNNGV. This CDR3 region has 16 residues. V shed 5 bases and J shed 0 bases, with 14 bases lying between them.

The DNA of the CDR3 is TGTGCCAGCAGCTTATCGCCGGACAGGGGGACTGAAGCTTTCTTT. It codes for CASSLSPDRGTEAFF. The rearrangement joins TRBV5-5 to TRBJ1-1; 10 bases map to TRBD1. Germline lookup yields CDR1 SGHKS and CDR2 YYEKEE (reference sequence). V lost 2 bases to trimming and J lost 5 bases; unmatched junction nucleotides: 6. CDR3 length: 15 amino acids.

The genes are TRBV28 and TRBJ2-7, with 8 bases matching TRBD2. The trim removed 6 bases at V and 5 bases at J, leaving 9 bases unmatched. Per germline, CDR1 MDHEN and CDR2 SYDVKM. The CDR3 totals 14 residues. CDR3 region: CASRRTGTSHEQYF. CDR3 coding DNA: TGTGCCAGCAGACGAACCGGGACTAGTCACGAGCAGTACTTC.

The chain carries TRBV5-1 and TRBJ2-2; no definite D call. The CDR3 contains 14 residues. Germline loops: CDR1 SGHRS, CDR2 YFSETQ. The V and J ends lost 1 base and 5 bases respectively, with 9 bases between them. CDR3 loop: CASSLRLVTGELFF. CDR3 nucleotides: TGCGCCAGCAGCTTGCGTCTTGTAACCGGGGAGCTGTTTTTT.

V is TRBV7-8 and J is TRBJ2-6; D is unclear. The CDR3 extends over 15 amino acids. Trimming left V 3 bases short and J 0 bases short, with 6 bases between. CDR1 and CDR2 (germline): SGHVS, FQNEAQ. CDR3 DNA: TGTGCCAGCAGCTTTTCCTCCTCTGGGGCCAACGTCCTGACTTTC. Translated: CASSFSSSGANVLTF.

The CDR3 here is CASRLGPMNTEAFF. The CDR3 DNA reads as TGTGCCAGCAGACTAGGACCGATGAACACTGAAGCTTTCTTT. The rearrangement links TRBV7-2 to TRBJ1-1, with D hard to call. The CDR3 length is 14 residues. CDR1 is SGHTA and CDR2 is FQGNSA in the germline V gene. V lost 6 bases to trimming and J lost 0 bases, with 11 bases between them. Full variable domain (outside the CDR3, taken from reference TRBV7-2 and TRBJ1-1): GAGVSQSPSNKVTEKGKDVELRCDPISGHTALYWYRQSLGQGLEFLIYFQGNSAPDKSGLPSDRFSAERTGGSVSTLTIQRTQQEDSAVYLCASRLGPMNTEAFFGQGTRLTVV.

The genes are TRBV5-8 and TRBJ2-5; 8 bases are a match to TRBD1. This CDR3 spans 14 amino acids. With 2 bases clipped from V and 4 bases from J, the junction kept 4 bases outside the gene matches. The germline V gene encodes CDR1 SGHTS and CDR2 YDEGEE. The CDR3 here is CASSFGQGTETQYF. For the CDR3, the DNA is TGTGCCAGCAGCTTCGGACAGGGTACAGAGACCCAGTACTTC.

The chain employs TRBV5-4 and TRBJ2-7; TRBD1 might be the D (5 bases). In germline, CDR1 is SGHNT, CDR2 YYREEE (reference sequence). The CDR3 loop spans 14 amino acids. V was pared by 3 bases and J by 1 base, with 11 bases between. This CDR3 reads CASSSQAGSYEQYF. The CDR3 nucleotides are TGTGCCAGCAGCTCCCAAGCAGGGTCCTACGAGCAGTACTTC.

This chain joins TRBV7-2 and TRBJ2-7, with a tentative D call TRBD2 (6 bases). V lost 4 bases and J 6 bases, leaving 19 bases between the germline ends. The germline V gene has CDR1 SGHTA and CDR2 FQGNSA. The CDR3 extends over 15 amino acids. The CDR3 protein is CASSSPARGGLEQYF. The CDR3 DNA is TGTGCCAGCAGCTCCCCGGCGAGGGGAGGTCTCGAGCAGTACTTC. Full variable domain (rest looked up from reference TRBV7-2 and TRBJ2-7): GAGVSQSPSNKVTEKGKDVELRCDPISGHTALYWYRQSLGQGLEFLIYFQGNSAPDKSGLPSDRFSAERTGGSVSTLTIQRTQQEDSAVYLCASSSPARGGLEQYFGPGTRLTVT.

The chain recombines TRBV4-2 with TRBJ2-7, with TRBD2 identical over 9 bases. Germline values: CDR1 LGHNA, CDR2 YNFKEQ. The CDR3 has 19 residues. J was trimmed by 3 bases and V by 2 bases; bases with no gene match: 17. Here the CDR3 reads CASSQFTGTSLRGFYEQYF. Written as DNA, the CDR3 is TGTGCCAGCAGCCAATTCACCGGGACTAGCCTTCGGGGCTTCTACGAGCAGTACTTC.